This TCR beta chain was found in a study of vaccination and CD4 T cells after COVID-19. At the level of the study: Overlapping SARS-CoV-2, HCoV-NL63, HCoV-OC43 and HCoV-229E spike peptides stimulated the cells. Study findings and constraints: Early post-infection timepoints were not included, and relatively few convalescent patients were studied.

In regard to this clonotype: Its target is unknown.

Oncomine TCR Beta short-read sequencing was applied to DNA from cultured CD4+ T cells. Scientists extracted genomic DNA from CD4+ T cells grown in culture. TCRdb ran MiXCR on the PCR reads and lists one entry per CDR3 protein. Of 5,500 to 7,000 distinct CDR3 sequences listed, about 30% are singletons. Treatment meaning: approximately 9-day PBMC culture with coronavirus spike peptide pools or control peptides (ViraFEST assay). During the years 2011-2018, before the COVID-19 pandemic, the unexposed donor's CD4+ T cells were collected. With 6 bases removed from V and 0 bases from J, the gap between germline ends came to 12 bases. Germline CDR1 is DFQATT and CDR2 is SNEGSKA (reference sequence). The CDR3 loop spans 15 amino acids.

Sequencing was done on a sample of CD4+ T cells from blood, cultured in vitro. This sequence was found in a human donor in good health. The V gene is TRBV20-1, the J gene TRBJ2-6; D perhaps matches TRBD1 (6 bases). In DNA form, the CDR3 reads TGCAGTGCCCCAAAGGACAGCTCTGGGGCCAACGTCCTGACTTTC. Its translation: CSAPKDSSGANVLTF.